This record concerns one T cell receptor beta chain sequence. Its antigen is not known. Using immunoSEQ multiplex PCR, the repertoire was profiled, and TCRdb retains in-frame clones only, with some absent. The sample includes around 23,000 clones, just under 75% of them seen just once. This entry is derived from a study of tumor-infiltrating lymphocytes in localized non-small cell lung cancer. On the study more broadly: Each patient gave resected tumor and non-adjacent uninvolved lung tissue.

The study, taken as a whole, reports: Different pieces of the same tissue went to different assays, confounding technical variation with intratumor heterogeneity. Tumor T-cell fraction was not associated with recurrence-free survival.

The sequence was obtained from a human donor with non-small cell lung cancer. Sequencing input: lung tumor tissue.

The CDR3 sequence is CASSLATDTQYF. As DNA, the CDR3 is TGTGCCAGCAGCTTAGCGACAGATACGCAGTATTTT. The chain combines TRBV7-9 with TRBJ2-3; the D is unclear. Trimming left V 0 bases short and J 3 bases short, with 1 base between. The CDR3 contains 12 residues. From germline, CDR1 is SEHNR and CDR2 FQNEAQ (reference sequence).